Below, one TCR beta chain is given with its context. These data belong to a study of blood T cell repertoires in COVID-19. Study-wide background: The United States, Italy and Spain were the sources of the acute and convalescent COVID-19 samples. From T cells, B-cell-depleted T cells, or PBMCs came the material, which was cDNA or gDNA.

Per the study methods: By means of reference gene primer amplification, nucleated cell counts were estimated. Only in-frame clones appear in the TCRdb table, and some are missing; sequencing was by immunoSEQ multiplex PCR. The V and J calls and clone size are taken from that table; D and trimming were inferred from the DNA. The data hold over 250,000 clones, with about 91% observed a single time. A Seattle source enrolled patients during active infection and followed them longitudinally. The CDR3 totals 15 residues. With V trimmed by 4 bases and J by 3 bases, 6 bases remained unmatched. The germline V gene encodes CDR1 LNHDA and CDR2 SQIVND (reference sequence).

The clonotype originates from a person aged 18-29 years with COVID-19, enrolled during active disease. The specimen was peripheral blood. V and J are TRBV19 and TRBJ1-1; 9 nucleotides match TRBD1. CDR3 coding DNA: TGTGCCAGTAGTACCCCTAGGACAGGGGACACTGAAGCTTTCTTT. It yields the protein CASSTPRTGDTEAFF.